The present T cell receptor (beta chain) was sequenced within a study of cytomegalovirus exposure and HLA in healthy donors. Trimming stripped 3 bases from V and 0 bases from J, with 6 bases between. Germline values: CDR1 SGHRS, CDR2 YFSETQ. This CDR3 is built from 13 residues. The donors comprised healthy bone marrow donors. It was with 60 Vbeta and 13 Jbeta primers that the PCR ran. Assay used: immunoSEQ multiplex PCR; TCRdb lists only in-frame clones, some missing. The data show more than 80,000 clones, roughly 77% seen once. Specimen: PBMCs. This clonotype was obtained from a man aged 35 to 55 in good health and CMV-seronegative. The chain recombines TRBV5-1 with TRBJ1-1, with a tentative D call TRBD1 (5 bases). Written as DNA, the CDR3 is TGCGCCAGCAGCTCGACAGTGAACACTGAAGCTTTCTTT. It specifies CASSSTVNTEAFF.